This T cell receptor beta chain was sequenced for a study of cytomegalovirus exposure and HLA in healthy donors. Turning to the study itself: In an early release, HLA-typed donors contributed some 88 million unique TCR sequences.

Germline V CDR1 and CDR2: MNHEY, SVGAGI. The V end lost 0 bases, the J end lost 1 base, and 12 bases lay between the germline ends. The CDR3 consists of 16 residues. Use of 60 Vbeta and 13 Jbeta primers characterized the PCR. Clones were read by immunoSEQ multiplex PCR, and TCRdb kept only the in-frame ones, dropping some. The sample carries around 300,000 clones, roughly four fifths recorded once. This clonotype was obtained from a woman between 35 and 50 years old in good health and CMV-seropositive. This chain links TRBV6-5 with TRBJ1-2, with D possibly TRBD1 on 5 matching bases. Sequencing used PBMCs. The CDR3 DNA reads TGTGCCAGCAGTTACTCCGGGCAGGGTTTTAACTATGGCTACACCTTC. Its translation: CASSYSGQGFNYGYTF.